This T cell receptor (beta chain) was sequenced for a study of T cells in women clearing cervical HPV infection. Whole-study findings and limits: Effector/memory and HPV-specific T cells were not isolated, and association timing is unknown.

The method was immunoSEQ multiplex PCR; TCRdb's version includes in-frame clones alone and lacks a portion of them. The repertoire table contains under 45,000 clones. The CDR3 consists of 12 residues. Germline assignment: CDR1 LNHDA and CDR2 SQIVND (reference sequence). MY09/MY11 PCR detected cervical HPV DNA; dot-blot assigned genotypes. A word on this clone: Its antigen is as yet unknown. The read ends 3 residues before the CDR3 terminus; that terminus is restored from the germline J gene.

The V gene is TRBV19, the J gene TRBJ1-2, with D perhaps TRBD1 (6 bases). Input material: blood buffy coat. This TCR was recovered from a woman between 18 and 75 years old with a cervical HPV16 infection that either progressed to CIN3+ or cleared (not recorded which). The part of the CDR3 DNA that was read is TGTGCCAGTAGTGAACAGGGATTGGGC. It codes for CASSEQGLG. Given in full, the CDR3 is CASSEQGLGYTF.